The 7 T cell receptor beta chains below come from one sample, sequenced in a study of T cells in Graves' hyperthyroidism and ophthalmopathy. Amplified regions were TCR beta CDR3 sequences from RNA transcripts. The HTBI primer set was used in a first-round RT-PCR of the TCR CDR3. TCRdb ran MiXCR on the multiplex PCR reads and lists one entry per CDR3 protein. The sample holds 560,000 or so distinct CDR3 sequences, less than 20% seen once. What was sequenced was blood. All receptors derive from a man aged 40-49 years with Graves' ophthalmopathy.

This rearrangement joins TRBV7-2 to TRBJ1-4; 7 bases match TRBD1. Trimming took 3 bases from V and 8 from J; bases not matched to a gene: 6. This CDR3 has 14 amino acids. In germline, CDR1 is SGHTA, CDR2 FQGNSA. This CDR3 reads CASSFRQGREKLFF. The DNA of the CDR3 is TGTGCCAGCAGCTTTAGACAGGGCAGGGAAAAACTGTTTTTT.

This clonotype showed up just a few times. The J gene is TRBJ2-5, the V gene TRBV30; D not certain. This CDR3 has 14 amino acids. From germline, CDR1 is GTSNPN and CDR2 SVGIG (reference sequence). Trimming removed 5 bases at V and 5 bases at J, with 18 bases between. The chain's CDR3 is CAWGNGLLLETQYF. The CDR3 DNA reads as TGTGCCTGGGGTAACGGGCTACTATTGGAGACCCAGTACTTC. The full variable domain, with the rest looked up from reference TRBV30 and TRBJ2-5, is SQTIHQWPATLVQPVGSPLSLECTVEGTSNPNLYWYRQAAGRGLQLLFYSVGIGQISSEVPQNLSASRPQDRQFILSSKKLLLSDSGFYLCAWGNGLLLETQYFGPGTRLLVL.

The CDR3 protein is CASSVNSGSPLHF. Here the CDR3 DNA reads TGTGCCAGCAGCGTGAACAGTGGATCACCCCTCCACTTT. The gene calls are TRBV9 and TRBJ1-6; D is undetermined. Per germline, CDR1 SGDLS and CDR2 YYNGEE. The CDR3 runs to 13 residues. The germline V and J ends were trimmed by 2 bases and 10 bases, with 10 bases remaining between them.

This clonotype was detected ten times or more. V is TRBV2 and J is TRBJ2-1; D might be TRBD1 or TRBD2, each matching 5 bases. The CDR3 has 16 amino acids. Germline V CDR1 and CDR2: SNHLY, FYNNEI. Trimming shortened V by 4 bases and J by 0 bases, and 13 bases separated the two germline ends. The CDR3 sequence is CASSGWAGSSYNEQFF. The DNA for the CDR3 is TGTGCCAGCAGTGGCTGGGCAGGGAGCTCCTACAATGAGCAGTTCTTC.

This clonotype was seen repeatedly, ten times or more. The chain carries TRBV28 and TRBJ1-1; no firm D call. The V and J ends lost 5 bases and 0 bases respectively, with 13 bases between them. Germline assignment: CDR1 MDHEN and CDR2 SYDVKM. The CDR3 spans 15 residues. The CDR3: CASSPPVLMNTEAFF. The CDR3 bases are TGTGCCAGCAGTCCCCCGGTCCTCATGAACACTGAAGCTTTCTTT.

This clonotype was recorded many times. The chain uses TRBV7-3 and TRBJ2-1; 9 bases align to TRBD2. V dropped 5 bases and J dropped 9; count of bases not matched to a gene: 8. There are 14 residues in the CDR3. Germline CDR1 reads SGHTA; CDR2 reads FQGTGA. The CDR3 is CASSPNSGSIEQFF. The CDR3 DNA reads as TGTGCCAGCAGCCCTAATAGCGGGAGCATTGAGCAGTTCTTC.

The chain uses TRBV5-1 and TRBJ2-3, with 11 bases fitting TRBD2. Per the germline V gene, CDR1 is SGHRS and CDR2 is YFSETQ. This CDR3 has 16 amino acids. Trimming took 6 bases from V and 0 from J; bases not matched to a gene: 6. The CDR3 DNA sequence: TGCGCCAGCACCCTGGGACTAGCGGCTAGCACAGATACGCAGTATTTT. Protein: CASTLGLAASTDTQYF.